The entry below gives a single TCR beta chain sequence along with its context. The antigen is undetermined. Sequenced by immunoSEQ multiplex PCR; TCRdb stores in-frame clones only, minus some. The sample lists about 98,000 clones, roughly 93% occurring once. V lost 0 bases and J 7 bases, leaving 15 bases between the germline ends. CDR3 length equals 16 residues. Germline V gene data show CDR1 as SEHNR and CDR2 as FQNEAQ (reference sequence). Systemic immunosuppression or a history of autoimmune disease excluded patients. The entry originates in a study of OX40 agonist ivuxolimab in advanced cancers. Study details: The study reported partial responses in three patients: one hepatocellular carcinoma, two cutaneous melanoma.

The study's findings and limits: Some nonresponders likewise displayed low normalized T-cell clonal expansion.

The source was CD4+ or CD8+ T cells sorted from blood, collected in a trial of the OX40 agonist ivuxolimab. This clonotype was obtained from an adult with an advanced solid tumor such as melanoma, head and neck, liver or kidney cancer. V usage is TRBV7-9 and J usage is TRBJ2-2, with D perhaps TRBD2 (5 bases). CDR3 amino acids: CASSLAMTGGGGELFF. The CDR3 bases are TGTGCCAGCAGCTTAGCGATGACCGGAGGAGGCGGGGAGCTGTTTTTT.